This T cell receptor beta chain was captured by sequencing in a study of blood T cell repertoires in COVID-19. About the research overall: Material from acute and convalescent COVID-19 was sourced from the United States, Italy and Spain.

This clone was seen at least ten times. Measured with immunoSEQ multiplex PCR; TCRdb has only the in-frame clones, and not every one. This table holds 180,000 or so clones, 80% to 90% found once. Unmatched junction bases numbered 1, after V lost 3 bases and J lost 1 base. The CDR3 covers 16 residues. Germline V CDR1 and CDR2: LNHDA, SQIVND (reference sequence). The chain couples TRBV19 to TRBJ2-2, with 11 bases that match TRBD2. This clonotype was sampled from a man aged 55 to 69 with acute or convalescent COVID-19. The sample comprised peripheral blood. Here the CDR3 DNA reads TGTGCCAGTAGTATGGGACTAGCGGAGAACACCGGGGAGCTGTTTTTT. Translating gives CASSMGLAENTGELFF. The whole variable domain, remainder taken from reference TRBV19 and TRBJ2-2, is DGGITQSPKYLFRKEGQNVTLSCEQNLNHDAMYWYRQDPGQGLRLIYYSQIVNDFQKGDIAEGYSVSREKKESFPLTVTSAQKNPTAFYLCASSMGLAENTGELFFGEGSRLTVL.